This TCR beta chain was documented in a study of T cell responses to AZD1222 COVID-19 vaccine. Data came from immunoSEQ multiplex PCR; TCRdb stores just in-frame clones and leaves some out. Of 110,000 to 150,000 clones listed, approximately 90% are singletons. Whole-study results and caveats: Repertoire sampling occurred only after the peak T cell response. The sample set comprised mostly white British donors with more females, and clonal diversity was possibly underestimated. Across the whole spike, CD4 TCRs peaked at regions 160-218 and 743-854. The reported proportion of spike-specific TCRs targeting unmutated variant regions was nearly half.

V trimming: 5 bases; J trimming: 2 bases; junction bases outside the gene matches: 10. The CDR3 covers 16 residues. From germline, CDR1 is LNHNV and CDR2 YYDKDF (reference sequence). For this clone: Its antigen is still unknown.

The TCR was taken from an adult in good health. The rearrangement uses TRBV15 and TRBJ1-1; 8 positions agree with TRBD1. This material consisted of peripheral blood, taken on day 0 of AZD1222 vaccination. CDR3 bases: TGTGCCACCAGCCGCCCCCAGGGACAGGAAAACACTGAAGCTTTCTTT. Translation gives CATSRPQGQENTEAFF. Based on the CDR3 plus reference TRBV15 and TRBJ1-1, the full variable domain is DAMVIQNPRYQVTQFGKPVTLSCSQTLNHNVMYWYQQKSSQAPKLLFHYYDKDFNNEADTPDNFQSRRPNTSFCFLDIRSPGLGDTAMYLCATSRPQGQENTEAFFGQGTRLTVV.